This T cell receptor (beta chain) was found in a study of response to subunit inactivated influenza vaccine. TCRdb processed the RT-PCR reads anew with MiXCR; each CDR3 protein has one entry. The sample yields 650,000 to 800,000 distinct CDR3 sequences, roughly 18% seen once. The germline CDR1 and CDR2 sequences are SGHAT and FQNNGV. The CDR3 loop spans 15 amino acids. V was pared by 3 bases and J by 5 bases, with 7 bases of the junction left unmatched. As regards this clonotype: The antigen is unknown.

Points from the study as a whole: Every seasonal influenza vaccination brings in few new T cells, the authors suggested.

Sequencing was performed on PBMCs from blood, taken 4 to 6 days after vaccination. The V gene is TRBV11-2, the J gene TRBJ2-3; 8 nucleotides line up with TRBD2. This clonotype originated in a man aged 50-60 years who received an inactivated influenza vaccine. CDR3 sequence reads: CASSFSGAFGDTQYF. DNA of the CDR3: TGTGCCAGCAGCTTTAGCGGGGCTTTTGGAGATACGCAGTATTTT.